In this sample, the clone carrying this T cell receptor (beta chain) turned up once. Sequencing used immunoSEQ multiplex PCR; TCRdb keeps in-frame clones, though not all of them. This table has under 60,000 clones, about 84% appearing once. Germline V lookup: CDR1 MGHDK, CDR2 SYGVNS. Trimming removed 6 bases at V and 6 bases at J, with 16 bases between. The CDR3 loop spans 14 amino acids. The sample belongs to a study of blood T cell repertoires in COVID-19. The chain employs TRBV25-1 and TRBJ2-3; perhaps TRBD1 as D (6 bases). What was sequenced was peripheral blood. The sequence derives from a man in his sixties with acute or convalescent COVID-19. This chain's CDR3 is CASSSGELIDTQYF. In DNA, the CDR3 is TGTGCCAGCAGCTCAGGGGAGTTAATCGATACGCAGTATTTT. Full variable domain (outside the CDR3, taken from reference TRBV25-1 and TRBJ2-3): EADIYQTPRYLVIGTGKKITLECSQTMGHDKMYWYQQDPGMELHLIHYSYGVNSTEKGDLSSESTVSRIRTEHFPLTLESARPSHTSQYLCASSSGELIDTQYFGPGTRLTVL.